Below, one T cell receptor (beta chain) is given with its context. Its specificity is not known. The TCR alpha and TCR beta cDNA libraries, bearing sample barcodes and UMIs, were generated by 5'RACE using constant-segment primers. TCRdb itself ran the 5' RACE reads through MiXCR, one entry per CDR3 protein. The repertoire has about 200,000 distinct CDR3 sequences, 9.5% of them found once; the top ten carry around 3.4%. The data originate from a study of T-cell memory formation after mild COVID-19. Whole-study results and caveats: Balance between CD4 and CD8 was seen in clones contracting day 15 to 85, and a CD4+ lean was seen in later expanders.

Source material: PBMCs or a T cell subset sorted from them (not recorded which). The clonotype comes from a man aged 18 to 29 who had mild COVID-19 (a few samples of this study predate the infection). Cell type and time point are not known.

Written as DNA, the CDR3 is TGTGCCAGCAGTGAATCGAGACAGGGGCCAGAGTGGACCCAGTACTTC. Its protein is CASSESRQGPEWTQYF. V is TRBV25-1 and J is TRBJ2-5; 8 bases agree with TRBD1. Germline CDR1 MGHDK, CDR2 SYGVNS. This CDR3 has 16 residues. The junction had 11 bases not matched to a gene; V was cut back by 1 base and J by 7 bases.